This T cell receptor (beta chain) came from a study of glioma-infiltrating T cells after dendritic cell vaccination. Primers: 60 V beta forward and 13 J beta reverse. Profiling relied on immunoSEQ multiplex PCR, and the TCRdb table lists in-frame clones only, not all of them. This sample has roughly 68,000 clones, with approximately 78% found just once. V dropped 2 bases and J dropped 7; count of bases not matched to a gene: 6. The CDR3 has 16 amino acids. Germline V gene lookup returns CDR1 MNHNY and CDR2 SVGAGI (reference sequence). Sample: blood, taken before dendritic cell vaccination. The receptor's source is a human donor with glioblastoma. V and J are TRBV6-6 and TRBJ1-6; 9 nucleotides align to TRBD1. The CDR3 nucleotides read TGTGCCAGCAGTTACCCTCCGGGACAGGGAAATTCACCCCTCCACTTT. It encodes CASSYPPGQGNSPLHF.